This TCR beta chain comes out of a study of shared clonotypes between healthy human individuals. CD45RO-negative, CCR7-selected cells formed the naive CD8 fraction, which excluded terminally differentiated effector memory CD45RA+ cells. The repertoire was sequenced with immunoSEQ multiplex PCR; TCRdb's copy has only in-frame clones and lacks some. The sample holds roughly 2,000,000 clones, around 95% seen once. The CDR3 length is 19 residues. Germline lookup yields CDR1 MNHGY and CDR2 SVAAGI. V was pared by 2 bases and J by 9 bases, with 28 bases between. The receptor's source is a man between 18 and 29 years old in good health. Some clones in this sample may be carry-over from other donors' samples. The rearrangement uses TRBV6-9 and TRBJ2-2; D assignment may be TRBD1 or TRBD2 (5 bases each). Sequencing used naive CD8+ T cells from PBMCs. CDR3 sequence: CASSYPHPPGPQGDRELFF. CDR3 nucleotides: TGTGCCAGCAGTTATCCCCACCCCCCGGGGCCGCAGGGAGATCGGGAGCTGTTTTTT.